This T cell receptor beta chain derives from a study of shared clonotypes between healthy human individuals. The assay ran at deep level. Over several immunoSEQ plates, each subset's genomic DNA was distributed in even portions. Produced via immunoSEQ multiplex PCR; TCRdb's table is partial and in-frame only. The table has about half a million clones, 65% to 80% seen once; the top ten hold more than 10%. This clonotype was obtained from a woman between 35 and 50 years old in good health. Some clones in this sample may be carry-over from other donors' samples. Sequencing was done on a sample of PBMCs.

CDR3 in DNA: TGTGCCAGCAGTGAAGGGGCGGGAGGTTGGGAGACCCAGTACTTC. It codes for CASSEGAGGWETQYF. The V gene is TRBV6-1, the J gene TRBJ2-5; TRBD2 agrees at 8 bases. The CDR3 totals 15 residues. CDR1 and CDR2 (germline): MNHNS, SASEGT. With 1 base clipped from V and 5 bases from J, the junction kept 6 bases outside the gene matches.